The entry below describes one T cell receptor beta chain. Blood samples were obtained at baseline, cycle 4 day 1, and cycle 7 day 1. V gave up 6 bases and J gave up 5 bases; unmatched junction bases: 4. CDR1 MNHEY and CDR2 SVGAGI come from the germline V gene. The CDR3 loop spans 13 amino acids. The sample is drawn from a study of OX40 agonist ivuxolimab in advanced cancers. Study-wide context: Patients assigned to dose escalation were diagnosed with hepatocellular carcinoma, melanoma, renal cell or head and neck cancer. The study reported partial responses in three patients: one hepatocellular carcinoma, two cutaneous melanoma.

The assay was immunoSEQ multiplex PCR, and TCRdb's table has in-frame clones only and misses some. Of about 86,000 clones listed, 89% are singletons. The sequences come from CD4+ or CD8+ T cells sorted from blood, collected in a trial of the OX40 agonist ivuxolimab. The chain employs TRBV6-5 and TRBJ2-7; 10 nucleotides line up with TRBD1. The receptor was derived from an adult with an advanced solid tumor such as melanoma, head and neck, liver or kidney cancer. This CDR3 is CASRRTGGNEQYF. CDR3 DNA sequence: TGTGCCAGCAGACGGACAGGGGGGAACGAGCAGTACTTC.